These 3 T cell receptor beta chains share one sample of origin, sequenced in a study of identical twins. MiXCR was run by TCRdb on the 5' RACE reads, yielding one entry per CDR3 protein. There are over 500,000 distinct CDR3 sequences in the sample; roughly a fifth occur only once, and under 0.95% lies in the top ten. In addition, the sample was reused for a study of T cells expressing NK-cell markers.

The sequencing input was CD4+ T cells sorted from blood. These receptors were taken from a young woman in good health.

CDR3 bases: TGCAGTGCTAGTTGGGGAACCTACAATGAGCAGTTCTTC. Protein sequence: CSASWGTYNEQFF. J is TRBJ2-1 and V is TRBV20-1, with D unclear. Looked up from germline, CDR1 is DFQATT and CDR2 is SNEGSKA (reference sequence). This CDR3 region has 13 residues. V lost 3 bases, J lost 2 bases, and 8 bases lay in between.

V gene TRBV6-5 combines with J gene TRBJ1-6; D is unclear. The germline gives CDR1 MNHEY, CDR2 SVGAGI. CDR3 length equals 16 residues. V was cut by 5 bases and J by 3 bases, with 14 bases left in between. The CDR3 DNA is TGTGCCAGCAGTCGTACGGTGGAGAGCTATAATTCACCCCTCCACTTT. This translates into CASSRTVESYNSPLHF.

This clonotype was recorded a few times. The V and J genes are TRBV3-1 and TRBJ2-7, with 7 bases that match TRBD2. Germline CDR1 reads LGHDT; CDR2 reads YNNKEL (reference sequence). The V gene end was trimmed by 3 bases and the J gene end by 2 bases; junction bases not matched to a gene: 4. The CDR3 length is 14 residues. CDR3 nucleotide sequence: TGTGCCAGCAGCCATTCCCGGGGGGCCTACGAGCAGTACTTC. Protein: CASSHSRGAYEQYF.